A single sample is the source of the 30 T cell receptor beta chains below, sequenced in a study of blood T cell repertoires in COVID-19. Repertoires were generated with immunoSEQ multiplex PCR, while TCRdb's copy carries only in-frame clones and drops some. This sample yields 140,000 or so clones, of which around 87% are seen a single time; more than 5% belongs to the top ten. Sequenced input: peripheral blood. These receptors were obtained from a human donor in a cohort sampled during active COVID-19.

V gene TRBV10-3 combines with J gene TRBJ2-7; D uncertain. Germline CDR1 ENHRY, CDR2 SYGVKD. CDR3 length equals 13 residues. The V and J ends lost 3 bases and 2 bases respectively, with 8 bases between them. CDR3 sequence: CAISDQQAYEQYF. The CDR3 DNA reads TGTGCCATCAGTGACCAGCAGGCCTACGAGCAGTACTTC.

The chain couples TRBV5-1 to TRBJ2-7, with D unresolved. V shed 1 base and J shed 0 bases, with 8 bases lying between them. CDR1 and CDR2 (germline): SGHRS, YFSETQ. The CDR3 contains 14 residues. This CDR3 reads CASSLTAPSYEQYF. The CDR3 DNA sequence: TGCGCCAGCAGCTTGACAGCCCCCTCCTACGAGCAGTACTTC.

This chain links TRBV28 with TRBJ2-7; TRBD2 might be the D (5 bases). This CDR3 is 14 amino acids long. Trimming stripped 7 bases from V and 4 bases from J, with 17 bases between. The V gene's germline CDR1 is MDHEN and CDR2 SYDVKM. The CDR3 spells CASNPYRGEYEQYF. The CDR3 DNA is TGTGCCAGCAACCCTTACCGGGGAGAATACGAGCAGTACTTC.

The rearrangement uses TRBV30 and TRBJ1-5; 9 nucleotides line up with TRBD1. After removal of 3 bases from V and 7 bases from J, the junction contained 10 bases not matched to a gene. The germline gives CDR1 GTSNPN, CDR2 SVGIG (reference sequence). CDR3 length: 15 residues. CDR3 residues: CAWSAGLTGGQPQHF. The DNA of the CDR3 is TGTGCCTGGAGCGCAGGACTGACAGGGGGGCAGCCCCAGCATTTT.

This chain connects TRBV4-1 to TRBJ2-1; 12 bases agree with TRBD2. Germline CDR1 MGHRA, CDR2 YSYEKL. The CDR3 runs to 17 residues. The ends lost 0 bases at V and 2 bases at J; junction bases unmatched: 2. The CDR3 is CASSQDTSGGTYNEQFF. The CDR3 DNA is TGCGCCAGCAGCCAAGATACTAGCGGGGGGACCTACAATGAGCAGTTCTTC.

The chain couples TRBV18 to TRBJ1-4; weak D call: TRBD1 (5 bases). CDR3 length: 14 residues. Germline CDR1 reads KGHSH; CDR2 reads LQKENI. V lost 4 bases and J lost 8, with 14 bases in between. The CDR3: CASSRLSGEEKLFF. CDR3 nucleotides: TGTGCCAGCTCACGACTATCGGGGGAAGAAAAACTGTTTTTT.

This clone was detected a few times. This CDR3 reads CASSYRDSGANVLTF. Here the CDR3 DNA reads TGTGCCAGCAGTTACCGGGACTCTGGGGCCAACGTCCTGACTTTC. V is TRBV6-8 and J is TRBJ2-6, with D maybe TRBD2 (5 bases). The ends were cut back, 2 bases at V and 0 bases at J, with 5 bases in the middle. The CDR3 contains 15 residues. Per germline, CDR1 MNHGY and CDR2 SAAAGT.

CDR3 nucleotide sequence: TGCAGTGCAAAGCGGGACGTCGAGCAGTACTTC. This encodes CSAKRDVEQYF. The V and J genes are TRBV20-1 and TRBJ2-7; 7 bases fit TRBD2. The CDR3 consists of 11 residues. Germline V gene sequence: CDR1 DFQATT, CDR2 SNEGSKA (reference sequence). Trimming at V came to 6 bases and at J to 6 bases, leaving 5 bases not matched to a gene.

This clone was detected a few times. This chain links TRBV3-1 (or the pseudogene TRBV3-2) with TRBJ1-2; 8 nucleotides align to TRBD1. Unmatched junction bases numbered 7, after V lost 6 bases and J lost 4 bases. The CDR3 sequence is 14 residues long. The V gene's germline CDR1 is LGHDT and CDR2 YNNKEL (reference sequence). This CDR3 reads CASRRTGTGYGYTF. For the CDR3, the DNA is TGTGCCAGCAGGAGAACCGGGACAGGCTATGGCTACACCTTC.

The chain employs TRBV5-1 and TRBJ1-2, with 7 bases identical to TRBD1. J gave up 1 base and V 0 bases, and 3 bases lay outside the gene matches. There are 15 residues in the CDR3. Looked up from germline, CDR1 is SGHRS and CDR2 is YFSETQ. The CDR3 DNA is TGCGCCAGCAGCTTGGGTACAGGGGTTAACTATGGCTACACCTTC. This gives the protein CASSLGTGVNYGYTF.

The chain employs TRBV7-8 and TRBJ1-5, with 12 bases lining up with TRBD1. Germline V gene lookup returns CDR1 SGHVS and CDR2 FQNEAQ. CDR3 length equals 18 residues. V lost 5 bases to trimming and J lost 6 bases; unmatched junction nucleotides: 14. CDR3 protein: CASSLHPGQGAFSQPQHF. The CDR3 region has the DNA TGTGCCAGCAGCCTCCATCCGGGACAGGGGGCTTTTAGTCAGCCCCAGCATTTT. Complete variable domain (other parts from reference TRBV7-8 and TRBJ1-5): GAGVSQSPRYKVAKRGQDVALRCDPISGHVSLFWYQQALGQGPEFLTYFQNEAQLDKSGLPSDRFFAERPEGSVSTLKIQRTQQEDSAVYLCASSLHPGQGAFSQPQHFGDGTRLSIL.

The CDR3 loop is CASRGENTEAFF. CDR3 in DNA: TGTGCCAGCAGAGGGGAGAACACTGAAGCTTTCTTT. The rearrangement uses TRBV2 and TRBJ1-1, with D possibly matching TRBD1 (5 bases). Trimming left V 6 bases short and J 1 base short, with 6 bases between. This CDR3 is built from 12 residues. The V gene's germline CDR1 is SNHLY and CDR2 FYNNEI.

In DNA, the CDR3 is TGTGCCAGCAGCTTACGCGGGGACCTCTACGAGCAGTACTTC. Translating it yields CASSLRGDLYEQYF. V is TRBV11-1 and J is TRBJ2-7; D is perhaps TRBD2 (6 bases). The CDR3 runs to 14 residues. The germline gives CDR1 SGHAT, CDR2 FQDESV (reference sequence). Deletions cut 2 bases from V and 3 bases from J, with 11 bases between.

As DNA, the CDR3 is TGTGCCAGCAGCTTTGTCGGACAGGGCACTGAAGCTTTCTTT. Translating gives CASSFVGQGTEAFF. The chain combines TRBV7-3 with TRBJ1-1; 8 nucleotides match TRBD1. The CDR3 is 14 amino acids. Germline V gene sequence: CDR1 SGHTA, CDR2 FQGTGA. J lost 4 bases, V lost 3 bases, and 4 bases had no gene match.

CDR3 nucleotides: TGTGCCAGCAGCGTAGCTACTGAGGGTCCTCAAGAGACCCAGTACTTC. Translating it yields CASSVATEGPQETQYF. V and J are TRBV9 and TRBJ2-5; the D gene is possibly TRBD2 (5 bases). CDR1 and CDR2 (germline): SGDLS, YYNGEE. V shed 0 bases and J shed 2 bases, with 14 bases lying between them. The CDR3 consists of 16 residues. Together with reference TRBV9 and TRBJ2-5, the CDR3 gives the full variable domain: DSGVTQTPKHLITATGQRVTLRCSPRSGDLSVYWYQQSLDQGLQFLIQYYNGEERAKGNILERFSAQQFPDLHSELNLSSLELGDSALYFCASSVATEGPQETQYFGPGTRLLVL.

The chain uses TRBV5-4 and TRBJ2-3; 7 bases agree with TRBD2. Trimming at V came to 2 bases and at J to 0 bases, leaving 6 bases not matched to a gene. The CDR3 is 16 amino acids. Germline V CDR1 and CDR2: SGHNT, YYREEE (reference sequence). CDR3 bases: TGTGCCAGCAGCTTAGCGGGGCGAACTAGCACAGATACGCAGTATTTT. Translation gives CASSLAGRTSTDTQYF.

The CDR3: CASSEQGQGNMNEQFF. DNA of the CDR3: TGCGCCAGCAGCGAGCAGGGACAGGGAAATATGAATGAGCAGTTCTTC. The V and J genes are TRBV5-1 and TRBJ2-1; 9 bases line up with TRBD1. Germline trimming cut 4 bases from V and 7 bases from J; bases unmatched to any gene: 12. CDR1 and CDR2 from the germline V gene are SGHRS and YFSETQ. The CDR3 covers 16 residues.

This chain uses TRBV5-1 with TRBJ2-2; 8 bases match TRBD1. Germline loops: CDR1 SGHRS, CDR2 YFSETQ. CDR3 size: 15 residues. V shed 4 bases and J 9 bases; nucleotides not matched to a gene: 11. The CDR3 region is CASSGGTGVRRELFF. CDR3 nucleotides: TGCGCCAGCAGCGGCGGGACAGGCGTCCGGCGGGAGCTGTTTTTT.

The chain links TRBV6-2 or TRBV6-3 to TRBJ2-3, with D possibly being TRBD2 (5 bases). This CDR3 region has 14 residues. Trimming stripped 2 bases from V and 3 bases from J, with 9 bases between. CDR1 and CDR2 (germline): MNHEY, SVGEGT. The CDR3: CASSYGAETDTQYF. The CDR3 DNA is TGTGCCAGCAGTTACGGAGCGGAGACAGATACGCAGTATTTT.

The chain has TRBV28 and TRBJ2-7; tentatively, D is TRBD1 (5 bases). The CDR3 is 10 amino acids. V was shortened by 8 bases and J by 4 bases, with 6 bases between the two germline ends. CDR1 is MDHEN, CDR2 SYDVKM, per germline. CDR3 amino acids: CASGQYEQYF. The CDR3 DNA sequence: TGTGCCAGCGGACAATACGAGCAGTACTTC.

This chain uses TRBV30 with TRBJ2-1; D is perhaps TRBD2 (6 bases). The CDR3 runs 16 residues. Germline V gives CDR1 GTSNPN, CDR2 SVGIG (reference sequence). V shed 8 bases and J shed 5 bases, with 25 bases lying between them. The DNA of the CDR3 is TGTGCCCTCGACCTGCGGGGATTCAAGGGTAACAATGAGCAGTTCTTC. Protein sequence: CALDLRGFKGNNEQFF.

The chain recombines TRBV28 with TRBJ1-6; TRBD1 matches at 8 bases. Germline V gene data show CDR1 as MDHEN and CDR2 as SYDVKM. CDR3 length equals 15 residues. Trimming removed 2 bases from V and 7 bases from J; junction bases left unmatched: 4. The CDR3 protein is CASSLRDRRNSPLHF. DNA for the CDR3: TGTGCCAGCAGTTTAAGGGACAGGCGAAATTCACCCCTCCACTTT.

The chain recombines TRBV27 with TRBJ1-2; 7 positions match TRBD1. V lost 2 bases to trimming and J lost 0 bases; unmatched junction nucleotides: 12. The germline V gene has CDR1 MNHEY and CDR2 SMNVEV (reference sequence). This CDR3 contains 18 residues. CDR3 sequence: CASSLGTGASPSNYGYTF. The CDR3 DNA reads TGTGCCAGCAGTTTAGGAACAGGGGCCAGTCCATCTAACTATGGCTACACCTTC.

The chain joins TRBV19 to TRBJ2-3; TRBD1 might be the D (6 bases). Trimming pared 7 bases from V and 0 bases from J, leaving 11 bases between. Germline CDR1 and CDR2: LNHDA and SQIVND (reference sequence). CDR3 length: 14 amino acids. The CDR3 nucleotides read TGTGCCAGTAACCTACAGGGAAGCACAGATACGCAGTATTTT. Translating it yields CASNLQGSTDTQYF.

The chain has TRBV9 and TRBJ2-5; 9 bases align to TRBD2. The CDR3 is 15 residues long. The germline V gene has CDR1 SGDLS and CDR2 YYNGEE. V trimming: 5 bases; J trimming: 3 bases; junction bases outside the gene matches: 8. Here the CDR3 DNA reads TGTGCCAGCAGGAGGGCGGCTAGCGGGGAAGAGACCCAGTACTTC. The encoded protein is CASRRAASGEETQYF.

The chain employs TRBV28 and TRBJ1-5; TRBD1 might be the D (5 bases). CDR3 length equals 19 residues. The germline V gene encodes CDR1 MDHEN and CDR2 SYDVKM. V lost 3 bases and J 0 bases, leaving 21 bases between the germline ends. CDR3 sequence (DNA): TGTGCCAGCAGTTTGGCGGAGGGGCAGAGCCCCTATAGCAATCAGCCCCAGCATTTT. Protein: CASSLAEGQSPYSNQPQHF.

This sequence joins TRBV24-1 and TRBJ2-3; 9 bases are a match to TRBD1. CDR3 length: 15 amino acids. V gave up 3 bases and J gave up 2 bases; unmatched junction bases: 2. The germline V gene encodes CDR1 KGHDR and CDR2 SFDVKD. CDR3 loop: CATSDTGGHTDTQYF. CDR3 nucleotide sequence: TGTGCCACCAGTGATACAGGGGGCCACACAGATACGCAGTATTTT.

Only one count was recorded for this clone. The rearrangement joins TRBV5-1 to TRBJ2-7, with 10 bases identical to TRBD2. The germline V gene encodes CDR1 SGHRS and CDR2 YFSETQ. The CDR3 runs 15 residues. The J segment lost 2 bases and the V segment lost 0 bases, leaving 2 bases of the junction unmatched. The CDR3 here is CASSLGSGGAYEQYF. The DNA of the CDR3 is TGCGCCAGCAGCTTGGGGAGCGGGGGGGCCTACGAGCAGTACTTC.

A few counts support this clone. The J gene is TRBJ2-7, the V gene TRBV13; D is unclear. Per the germline V gene, CDR1 is PRHDT and CDR2 is FYEKMQ (reference sequence). The V gene lost 4 bases and the J gene lost 0 bases, with 7 bases spanning the gap. CDR3 length: 13 residues. CDR3 DNA sequence: TGTGCCAGCAGCTCCCGGAGCTCCTACGAGCAGTACTTC. This translates into CASSSRSSYEQYF.

The rearrangement joins TRBV7-4 to TRBJ1-1; TRBD1 might be the D (6 bases). The CDR3 contains 15 residues. Trimming left V 8 bases short and J 1 base short, with 17 bases between. Looked up from germline, CDR1 is SGHVT and CDR2 is SQSDAQ. DNA for the CDR3: TGTGCCAGCCTCCCTACCGGGGGGGCGAACACTGAAGCTTTCTTT. Amino acid sequence: CASLPTGGANTEAFF.